What follows are 20 T cell receptor beta chains derived from one specimen sequenced in a study of technical replicates of blood from several donors. Measured with immunoSEQ multiplex PCR; TCRdb has only the in-frame clones, and not every one. The data contain some 66,000 clones, 95% to 98% of them singletons. The sample was T cells isolated from PBMCs. The source is a human donor in good health.

The chain joins TRBV28 to TRBJ2-5; 9 bases are shared with TRBD1. The ends lost 5 bases at V and 1 base at J; junction bases unmatched: 8. Germline loops: CDR1 MDHEN, CDR2 SYDVKM. This CDR3 is built from 16 residues. CDR3 nucleotide sequence: TGTGCCAGCAGTCCCACCGGGACAGGGCCCCAAGAGACCCAGTACTTC. Protein sequence: CASSPTGTGPQETQYF.

J is TRBJ2-3 and V is TRBV6-5; perhaps TRBD2 as D (6 bases). The CDR3 covers 13 residues. Trimming left V 6 bases short and J 5 bases short, with 12 bases between. Germline CDR1 is MNHEY and CDR2 is SVGAGI. The CDR3 loop reads CASRGLWGDTQYF. As DNA, the CDR3 is TGTGCCAGCAGGGGACTGTGGGGAGATACGCAGTATTTT.

The chain carries TRBV6-1 and TRBJ1-6; a weak D match, TRBD1 (5 bases). Trimming shortened V by 5 bases and J by 8 bases, and 10 bases separated the two germline ends. Germline V gene lookup returns CDR1 MNHNS and CDR2 SASEGT. The CDR3 runs 13 residues. The CDR3 region is CASSTEGDSPLHF. For the CDR3, the DNA is TGTGCCAGCAGTACAGAAGGGGATTCACCCCTCCACTTT.

The V and J genes are TRBV6-5 and TRBJ1-2; a possible D gene is TRBD1 (5 bases). Germline V gene data show CDR1 as MNHEY and CDR2 as SVGAGI. The V end was cut by 0 bases, the J end by 6 bases, with 11 bases between. The CDR3 is made up of 14 amino acids. The CDR3 DNA sequence: TGTGCCAGCAGTTACTCGATAGGGGAGGATGGCTACACCTTC. It is translated as CASSYSIGEDGYTF.

The chain uses TRBV5-1 and TRBJ2-1, with 11 bases that match TRBD2. This CDR3 contains 15 residues. From germline, CDR1 is SGHRS and CDR2 YFSETQ. With V trimmed by 4 bases and J by 2 bases, 2 bases remained unmatched. CDR3 residues: CASSPTSGTYNEQFF. CDR3 DNA sequence: TGCGCCAGCAGCCCGACTAGCGGGACCTACAATGAGCAGTTCTTC.

This clone has a single count. V usage is TRBV5-1 and J usage is TRBJ2-7; the match to TRBD1 covers 9 bases. Germline CDR1 SGHRS, CDR2 YFSETQ. Trimming removed 3 bases from V and 5 bases from J; junction bases left unmatched: 9. This CDR3 is 15 amino acids long. CDR3 loop: CASSSPGQGIDEQYF. CDR3 bases: TGCGCCAGCAGCTCTCCGGGACAGGGAATAGACGAGCAGTACTTC.

The chain uses TRBV19 and TRBJ2-7; possibly TRBD1 for D (6 bases). V lost 3 bases and J 2 bases, leaving 23 bases between the germline ends. The V gene's germline CDR1 is LNHDA and CDR2 SQIVND (reference sequence). This CDR3 has 18 residues. The CDR3 region has the DNA TGTGCCAGTAGTATGCGAACCGGACAGTCTAGGCCCCCCTACGAGCAGTACTTC. Translating gives CASSMRTGQSRPPYEQYF. Using reference TRBV19 and TRBJ2-7 for the parts outside the CDR3, the full variable domain is DGGITQSPKYLFRKEGQNVTLSCEQNLNHDAMYWYRQDPGQGLRLIYYSQIVNDFQKGDIAEGYSVSREKKESFPLTVTSAQKNPTAFYLCASSMRTGQSRPPYEQYFGPGTRLTVT.

This clone appeared a single time. The J gene is TRBJ2-3, the V gene TRBV2; D gene ambiguous. The ends were cut back, 6 bases at V and 2 bases at J, with 9 bases in the middle. The CDR3 has 13 amino acids. CDR1 and CDR2 from the germline V gene are SNHLY and FYNNEI. CDR3 sequence: CASRTLYTDTQYF. The CDR3 DNA follows: TGTGCCAGCAGGACTCTTTACACAGATACGCAGTATTTT. Complete variable domain (other parts from reference TRBV2 and TRBJ2-3): EPEVTQTPSHQVTQMGQEVILRCVPISNHLYFYWYRQILGQKVEFLVSFYNNEISEKSEIFDDQFSVERPDGSNFTLKIRSTKLEDSAMYFCASRTLYTDTQYFGPGTRLTVL.

The chain uses TRBV5-1 and TRBJ2-7, with 7 positions matching TRBD1. The CDR3 contains 14 residues. V trimming: 4 bases; J trimming: 4 bases; junction bases outside the gene matches: 8. Germline V gene lookup returns CDR1 SGHRS and CDR2 YFSETQ. The CDR3 nucleotides are TGCGCCAGCAGCCCGGACGGGACAGCTTACGAGCAGTACTTC. Encoded protein: CASSPDGTAYEQYF.

This clone was found once. J is TRBJ1-2 and V is TRBV7-9, with D possibly matching TRBD1 (5 bases). Trimming took 3 bases from V and 6 from J, leaving 14 bases between them. The CDR3 is made up of 14 amino acids. CDR1 is SEHNR and CDR2 is FQNEAQ in the germline V gene (reference sequence). DNA of the CDR3: TGTGCCAGCAGCTTTCAGGGCTGGAAGAATGGCTACACCTTC. Translating gives CASSFQGWKNGYTF.

The J gene is TRBJ1-1, the V gene TRBV5-1, with D possibly TRBD1 on 6 matching bases. CDR1 and CDR2 from the germline V gene are SGHRS and YFSETQ. The ends were cut back, 4 bases at V and 0 bases at J, with 13 bases in the middle. The CDR3 runs to 15 residues. Here the CDR3 DNA reads TGCGCCAGCAGCCAGGAAACAGGGATGAACACTGAAGCTTTCTTT. Translation: CASSQETGMNTEAFF.

This rearrangement joins TRBV7-6 to TRBJ2-1; a possible D gene is TRBD1 (5 bases). Trimming took off 4 bases at V and 8 bases at J, with 9 bases between the two ends. Germline V gene lookup returns CDR1 SGHVS and CDR2 FNYEAQ. The CDR3 spans 12 residues. The DNA of the CDR3 is TGTGCCAGCAGCTCTGGGGCGTATGAGCAGTTCTTC. Protein product: CASSSGAYEQFF.

This clone appeared a single time. This rearrangement joins TRBV5-6 to TRBJ1-6; possibly TRBD1 for D (6 bases). Germline V gene lookup returns CDR1 SGHDT and CDR2 YYEEEE. CDR3 length: 13 amino acids. The V gene lost 7 bases and the J gene lost 7 bases, with 12 bases spanning the gap. The CDR3 DNA follows: TGTGCCAGCTACAGGGTGCGGAATTCACCCCTCCACTTT. Amino acid sequence: CASYRVRNSPLHF. Supplemented by reference TRBV5-6 and TRBJ1-6, the full variable domain reads DAGVTQSPTHLIKTRGQQVTLRCSPKSGHDTVSWYQQALGQGPQFIFQYYEEEERQRGNFPDRFSGHQFPNYSSELNVNALLLGDSALYLCASYRVRNSPLHFGNGTRLTVT.

This chain uses TRBV7-8 with TRBJ1-5; TRBD1 aligns across 8 bases. V was clipped by 2 bases and J by 4 bases; unmatched bases: 1. The CDR3 consists of 14 residues. Germline V gives CDR1 SGHVS, CDR2 FQNEAQ. The CDR3 DNA reads as TGTGCCAGCAGCTTAAGGGACAGGAATCAGCCCCAGCATTTT. Its translation is CASSLRDRNQPQHF.

The chain links TRBV4-2 to TRBJ1-1, with 12 bases that match TRBD1. The V segment lost 3 bases and the J segment 6 bases; nucleotides outside the gene matches: 5. The CDR3 runs to 15 residues. The V gene's germline CDR1 is LGHNA and CDR2 YNFKEQ. DNA for the CDR3: TGTGCCAGCAGCCAGGCGGGACAGGGGGCCGCTGAAGCTTTCTTT. Its protein product is CASSQAGQGAAEAFF.

The chain recombines TRBV28 with TRBJ1-2; D remains unclear. CDR1 is MDHEN, CDR2 SYDVKM, per germline. V lost 5 bases and J lost 5, with 9 bases in between. The CDR3 covers 12 residues. The CDR3 coding sequence is TGTGCCAGCAGTGCGTCGAGATATGGCTACACCTTC. This encodes CASSASRYGYTF.

The V call is TRBV28, the J call TRBJ2-3; 7 nucleotides agree with TRBD1. The trim removed 5 bases at V and 1 base at J, leaving 6 bases unmatched. Germline loops: CDR1 MDHEN, CDR2 SYDVKM. The CDR3 spans 15 residues. CDR3 nucleotide sequence: TGTGCCAGCAGTCAGGGGGAATTCGGCACAGATACGCAGTATTTT. Amino acid sequence: CASSQGEFGTDTQYF.

This rearrangement joins TRBV2 to TRBJ2-5, with 10 bases lining up with TRBD1. The germline V gene encodes CDR1 SNHLY and CDR2 FYNNEI. The CDR3 contains 14 residues. Trimming removed 6 bases from V and 8 bases from J; junction bases left unmatched: 9. The CDR3 DNA reads TGTGCCAGCAGCGTCGGACAGGGGGACACTACCCAGTACTTC. Translated, it gives CASSVGQGDTTQYF. Together with reference TRBV2 and TRBJ2-5, the CDR3 gives the full variable domain: EPEVTQTPSHQVTQMGQEVILRCVPISNHLYFYWYRQILGQKVEFLVSFYNNEISEKSEIFDDQFSVERPDGSNFTLKIRSTKLEDSAMYFCASSVGQGDTTQYFGPGTRLLVL.

V and J are TRBV19 and TRBJ2-7; 8 bases align to TRBD1. V lost 5 bases, J lost 3 bases, and 9 bases stayed unmatched. This CDR3 has 15 amino acids. The germline V gene has CDR1 LNHDA and CDR2 SQIVND (reference sequence). CDR3 in DNA: TGTGCCAGTAGTCCGACAGACAGGGGTGTCTACGAGCAGTACTTC. Its protein product is CASSPTDRGVYEQYF.

This sequence joins TRBV6-5 and TRBJ1-1; possibly TRBD1 for D (6 bases). There are 15 residues in the CDR3. Germline assignment: CDR1 MNHEY and CDR2 SVGAGI. The V end lost 7 bases, the J end lost 4 bases, and 19 bases lay between the germline ends. CDR3 DNA: TGTGCCAGCACCCCAGCACAGGGAAGAGGCACTGAAGCTTTCTTT. Protein sequence: CASTPAQGRGTEAFF.